This T cell receptor (beta chain) was sequenced during a study of blood T cells in healthy people across ages. Study overall: Template-switching capture recovered about one barcoded beta molecule per two T cells.

After removal of 4 bases from V and 3 bases from J, the junction contained 9 bases not matched to a gene. Germline CDR1 reads SGHRS; CDR2 reads YFSETQ. The CDR3 runs 15 residues. A second PCR, run for roughly 7 to 11 cycles, used a sample-barcoded 5' primer plus a J-beta primer mix. TCRdb re-derived calls from the 5' RACE reads in MiXCR, one entry per CDR3 protein. This table holds hundreds of thousands of distinct CDR3 sequences, roughly 21% found once. The chain joins TRBV5-1 to TRBJ1-1; 7 nucleotides align to TRBD1. The receptor was isolated from a man aged 65 to 79 in good health. Sequenced sample: blood. The CDR3: CASSTAQGEDTEAFF. CDR3 bases: TGCGCCAGCAGCACGGCCCAGGGGGAAGACACTGAAGCTTTCTTT.